The 8 T cell receptor beta chains listed next were all sequenced from one sample in a study of shared T cell receptors in the human thymus. The assay was immunoSEQ multiplex PCR, and TCRdb's table has in-frame clones only and misses some. The sample consists of roughly 660,000 clones, 70% to 90% of them appearing once. These data also featured in a second study, about human thymus T cells.

Sequenced material: thymocytes. The receptors here all came from a boy younger than two with a congenital heart defect.

The chain combines TRBV4-3 with TRBJ1-2; 12 nucleotides line up with TRBD1. CDR1 and CDR2 (germline): LGHNA, YSLEER. CDR3 length equals 17 residues. J gave up 6 bases and V 4 bases, and 12 bases lay outside the gene matches. The DNA of the CDR3 is TGCGCCAGCAGCCCAACAAGGGGACAGGGGGCAATTAATGGCTACACCTTC. It encodes CASSPTRGQGAINGYTF.

V gene TRBV27 combines with J gene TRBJ2-7; 8 bases agree with TRBD2. Germline V gene sequence: CDR1 MNHEY, CDR2 SMNVEV (reference sequence). The CDR3 is made up of 14 amino acids. With 2 bases clipped from V and 3 bases from J, the junction kept 3 bases outside the gene matches. The CDR3 sequence: CASSLTSGIYEQYF. As DNA, the CDR3 is TGTGCCAGCAGTTTAACTAGCGGTATCTACGAGCAGTACTTC.

The gene calls are TRBV4-1 and TRBJ1-2, with 9 bases that match TRBD1. After removal of 6 bases from V and 6 bases from J, the junction contained 2 bases not matched to a gene. The CDR3 has 12 amino acids. Germline V CDR1 and CDR2: MGHRA, YSYEKL. Here the CDR3 reads CASRTGGDGYTF. CDR3 DNA sequence: TGCGCCAGCAGGACAGGGGGAGATGGCTACACCTTC.

V and J are TRBV29-1 and TRBJ2-7, with D possibly matching TRBD1 (6 bases). V was clipped by 3 bases and J by 4 bases, with 10 bases between them. The CDR3 is 12 residues long. Germline loops: CDR1 SQVTM, CDR2 ANQGSEA. This chain's CDR3 is CSVDTGKYEQYF. The CDR3 nucleotides read TGCAGCGTTGATACAGGGAAGTACGAGCAGTACTTC.

The chain combines TRBV5-1 with TRBJ2-2, with a possible D match to TRBD2 (6 bases). The germline V gene encodes CDR1 SGHRS and CDR2 YFSETQ. This CDR3 comprises 14 residues. Trimming left V 0 bases short and J 6 bases short, with 9 bases between. This CDR3 is CASSLAGGSGELFF. The CDR3 bases are TGCGCCAGCAGCTTGGCTGGAGGGTCCGGGGAGCTGTTTTTT.

V and J are TRBV6-5 and TRBJ1-3; TRBD1 might be the D (5 bases). CDR1 and CDR2 from the germline V gene are MNHEY and SVGAGI. The CDR3 is 15 residues long. Between the trimmed V and J ends, which lost 2 bases and 4 bases, there was a span of 12 bases. The CDR3 spells CASSYARGNGNTIYF. The CDR3 coding sequence is TGTGCCAGCAGTTACGCCCGGGGGAACGGAAACACCATATATTTT.

DNA of the CDR3: TGTGCCAGCAGCCCGATTAGCTCTGGAAACACCATATATTTT. Translation: CASSPISSGNTIYF. The chain joins TRBV6-1 to TRBJ1-3, with D hard to call. CDR3 length equals 14 residues. V was trimmed by 6 bases and J by 0 bases, leaving 9 bases between them. The germline gives CDR1 MNHNS, CDR2 SASEGT.

The CDR3 DNA sequence: TGCGCCAGCAGCTTAATCCGACTAGCGCAAAACCCTAGCACAGATACGCAGTATTTT. It yields the protein CASSLIRLAQNPSTDTQYF. The chain has TRBV5-1 and TRBJ2-3, with 8 bases lining up with TRBD2. V was pared by 2 bases and J by 0 bases, with 14 bases of the junction left unmatched. Per germline, CDR1 SGHRS and CDR2 YFSETQ. The CDR3 covers 19 residues.